This T cell receptor (beta chain) comes out of a study of early T cells in non-severe SARS-CoV-2 infection. Study details: Chains were not paired, and sequencing was done on bulk RNA from unsorted whole blood.

This clonotype was detected only a few times. TCRdb itself ran the 5' RACE reads through MiXCR, one entry per CDR3 protein. Among about 69,000 distinct CDR3 sequences listed, roughly 4.9% were seen once. The CDR3 covers 12 residues. V gave up 5 bases and J gave up 0 bases, with 4 bases separating them. CDR1 and CDR2 (germline): SEHNR, FQNEAQ (reference sequence). V usage is TRBV7-9 and J usage is TRBJ2-5, with D unresolved. The receptor comes from an adult who was a healthcare worker with PCR-confirmed SARS-CoV-2 infection or an uninfected control (not recorded which). The donor label of this sample is uncertain. This material consisted of whole blood, taken at baseline. The CDR3 spells CASSHNQETQYF. In DNA, the CDR3 is TGTGCCAGCAGCCACAACCAAGAGACCCAGTACTTC.